The next 32 T cell receptor beta chains were all read from a single sample in a study of memory CD4+ T cells and cytomegalovirus serostatus (dated by TCRdb to between 2018 and 2021). Single viable CD3+CD4+CD8-CD45RO+ cells were sorted as memory CD4+ T cells on a FACSAria II. Libraries came from the immunoSEQ multiplex PCR assay. What TCRdb holds here is the immuneACCESS table cut down to in-frame rearrangements. Part of the clones is not present; checked against another copy, under half of the missing clones reflect an unresolved V gene, and the others are unexplained. Across this sample there are 75,000 to 90,000 clones, with about 85% seen only once. Around 0.77% of the sample goes to the ten largest clones. Sequenced material: memory CD4+ T cells from blood. The receptors here all came from an adult in good health and CMV-seronegative.

This clone has only one observation. The chain combines TRBV28 with TRBJ1-1, with unresolved D. The CDR3 has 14 residues. Looked up from germline, CDR1 is MDHEN and CDR2 is SYDVKM. V was shortened by 2 bases and J by 5 bases, with 12 bases between the two germline ends. The CDR3 protein is CASSLMVGRTEAFF. Here the CDR3 DNA reads TGTGCCAGCAGTTTAATGGTAGGGAGAACTGAAGCTTTCTTT. The whole variable domain, remainder taken from reference TRBV28 and TRBJ1-1, is DVKVTQSSRYLVKRTGEKVFLECVQDMDHENMFWYRQDPGLGLRLIYFSYDVKMKEKGDIPEGYSVSREKKERFSLILESASTNQTSMYLCASSLMVGRTEAFFGQGTRLTVV.

The chain couples TRBV28 to TRBJ1-2, with 7 bases fitting TRBD1. J was trimmed by 4 bases and V by 6 bases; bases with no gene match: 8. Germline CDR1 is MDHEN and CDR2 is SYDVKM. CDR3 size: 14 residues. DNA for the CDR3: TGTGCCAGCAGCGTTCCGACAGGGCCCTATGGCTACACCTTC. This sequence encodes CASSVPTGPYGYTF.

The chain combines TRBV9 with TRBJ1-6; 7 bases match TRBD1. CDR3 length: 15 amino acids. V trimming: 3 bases; J trimming: 6 bases; junction bases outside the gene matches: 6. CDR1 and CDR2 from the germline V gene are SGDLS and YYNGEE. The CDR3 nucleotides read TGTGCCAGCAGCGCCCGGGGACAGCTTAATTCACCCCTCCACTTT. It specifies CASSARGQLNSPLHF.

V gene TRBV11-3 combines with J gene TRBJ1-6; D is unclear. The V gene lost 11 bases and the J gene lost 7 bases, with 9 bases spanning the gap. This CDR3 spans 11 amino acids. Germline CDR1 SGHNT, CDR2 YENEEA. The CDR3 sequence: CAGPRNSPLHF. The CDR3 DNA reads TGTGCCGGCCCGAGGAATTCACCCCTCCACTTT.

DNA for the CDR3: TGTGCCAGCAGAGGGAACGAAGAGACCCAGTACTTC. It encodes CASRGNEETQYF. J is TRBJ2-5 and V is TRBV2; D not resolved. This CDR3 region has 12 residues. V gave up 6 bases and J gave up 3 bases, with 8 bases separating them. CDR1 and CDR2 from the germline V gene are SNHLY and FYNNEI.

The CDR3 DNA is TGTGCCTGGAGTGCTACAGGGGCTGGTACTGAAGCTTTCTTT. It yields the protein CAWSATGAGTEAFF. The genes are TRBV30 and TRBJ1-1; 7 nucleotides align to TRBD1. V lost 1 base and J lost 5; bases outside the gene matches: 7. The CDR3 loop spans 14 amino acids. Germline CDR1 GTSNPN, CDR2 SVGIG (reference sequence).

The chain couples TRBV6-4 to TRBJ1-6, with TRBD1 matching 7 bases. Germline V gene sequence: CDR1 MRHNA, CDR2 SNTAGT. The V gene end was trimmed by 6 bases and the J gene end by 10 bases; junction bases not matched to a gene: 12. CDR3 length: 15 amino acids. The CDR3 loop is CASSPQGISGSPLHF. Written as DNA, the CDR3 is TGTGCCAGCAGCCCACAGGGGATAAGTGGCTCACCCCTCCACTTT.

The rearrangement links TRBV6-6 to TRBJ2-7, with 7 bases lining up with TRBD1. The CDR3 spans 15 residues. The germline V gene encodes CDR1 MNHNY and CDR2 SVGAGI (reference sequence). Germline trimming cut 3 bases from V and 0 bases from J; bases unmatched to any gene: 5. In nucleotides, the CDR3 is TGTGCCAGCAGTTATCCGGGACAGAGCTCCTACGAGCAGTACTTC. Translation: CASSYPGQSSYEQYF.

The chain employs TRBV14 and TRBJ1-6; D might be TRBD1 (5 bases). Germline values: CDR1 SGHDN, CDR2 FVKESK. This CDR3 region has 13 residues. Between the trimmed V and J ends, which lost 0 bases and 14 bases, there was a span of 11 bases. The CDR3 reads CASSQELEGSLHF. The CDR3 region has the DNA TGTGCCAGCAGCCAAGAGTTGGAGGGGTCCCTCCACTTT.

This chain connects TRBV5-1 to TRBJ1-1; a weak D match, TRBD1 (6 bases). V gave up 4 bases and J gave up 1 base, with 11 bases separating them. The CDR3 is 14 amino acids. From germline, CDR1 is SGHRS and CDR2 YFSETQ. Here the CDR3 reads CASSRIRGNTEAFF. For the CDR3, the DNA is TGCGCCAGCAGCCGTATCAGGGGGAACACTGAAGCTTTCTTT.

This clone was detected only once. The rearrangement joins TRBV7-3 to TRBJ2-2; TRBD1 matches at 8 bases. The J segment lost 0 bases and the V segment lost 6 bases, leaving 6 bases of the junction unmatched. Per germline, CDR1 SGHTA and CDR2 FQGTGA. The CDR3 spans 16 residues. The CDR3 DNA is TGTGCCAGCAGTATAGGACAGGGTTCGAACACCGGGGAGCTGTTTTTT. The encoded protein is CASSIGQGSNTGELFF.

The chain recombines TRBV6-5 with TRBJ1-5; 8 nucleotides agree with TRBD1. V trimming: 5 bases; J trimming: 2 bases; junction bases outside the gene matches: 5. CDR1 is MNHEY and CDR2 is SVGAGI in the germline V gene. This CDR3 region has 15 residues. The DNA of the CDR3 is TGTGCCAGCAGTACGACAGGGGTAGGCAATCAGCCCCAGCATTTT. Translation gives CASSTTGVGNQPQHF.

This clone showed up just once. This chain uses TRBV9 with TRBJ2-1; unclear D gene. Per the germline V gene, CDR1 is SGDLS and CDR2 is YYNGEE. V lost 0 bases and J 5 bases, leaving 12 bases between the germline ends. CDR3 length: 15 residues. The CDR3 spells CASSVGPSTNNEQFF. CDR3 DNA sequence: TGTGCCAGCAGCGTAGGACCTTCAACTAACAATGAGCAGTTCTTC. Looking up the rest from reference TRBV9 and TRBJ2-1 gives the full variable domain: DSGVTQTPKHLITATGQRVTLRCSPRSGDLSVYWYQQSLDQGLQFLIQYYNGEERAKGNILERFSAQQFPDLHSELNLSSLELGDSALYFCASSVGPSTNNEQFFGPGTRLTVL.

The chain combines TRBV7-6 with TRBJ1-1; D is undetermined. This CDR3 is built from 13 residues. The V and J ends lost 4 bases and 5 bases respectively, with 11 bases between them. In germline, CDR1 is SGHVS, CDR2 FNYEAQ. CDR3 in amino acids: CASSSERETEAFF. The CDR3 nucleotides read TGTGCCAGCAGCTCCGAACGGGAGACTGAAGCTTTCTTT. The complete variable domain, with remaining parts taken from reference TRBV7-6 and TRBJ1-1, reads GAGVSQSPRYKVTKRGQDVALRCDPISGHVSLYWYRQALGQGPEFLTYFNYEAQQDKSGLPNDRFSAERPEGSISTLTIQRTEQRDSAMYRCASSSERETEAFFGQGTRLTVV.

The gene calls are TRBV7-6 and TRBJ2-5, with D hard to call. V dropped 7 bases and J dropped 4 bases, with 10 bases sitting between them. Germline V gene lookup returns CDR1 SGHVS and CDR2 FNYEAQ. This CDR3 is 12 amino acids long. The CDR3 is CASTMSGETQYF. The CDR3 DNA reads TGTGCCAGCACAATGAGTGGAGAGACCCAGTACTTC.

V usage is TRBV6-5 and J usage is TRBJ1-4; 7 bases fit TRBD1. The CDR3 is 15 amino acids. V trimming: 2 bases; J trimming: 10 bases; junction bases outside the gene matches: 10. Germline lookup yields CDR1 MNHEY and CDR2 SVGAGI. In nucleotides, the CDR3 is TGTGCCAGCAGTTACACCAACGATAACAGGGGAAAACTGTTTTTT. Its translation is CASSYTNDNRGKLFF.

The chain recombines TRBV7-3 with TRBJ2-3; D remains ambiguous. CDR3 length: 15 amino acids. Germline V gene lookup returns CDR1 SGHTA and CDR2 FQGTGA. With 3 bases removed from V and 0 bases from J, the gap between germline ends came to 10 bases. The CDR3 is CASSLVGQSTDTQYF. In nucleotides, the CDR3 is TGTGCCAGCAGCTTGGTTGGGCAGAGCACAGATACGCAGTATTTT.

This chain's CDR3 is CASSEVVQVRRMNTEAFF. The CDR3 DNA follows: TGTGCCAGCAGTGAAGTGGTACAGGTTAGGCGGATGAACACTGAAGCTTTCTTT. The rearrangement uses TRBV2 and TRBJ1-1, with a tentative D call TRBD1 (5 bases). The CDR3 loop spans 18 amino acids. V lost 1 base, J lost 0 bases, and 18 bases lay in between. The germline CDR1 and CDR2 sequences are SNHLY and FYNNEI.

The chain recombines TRBV30 with TRBJ2-1; a weak D match, TRBD2 (5 bases). The length of the CDR3 is 16 residues. Deletions cut 3 bases from V and 3 bases from J, with 18 bases between. The germline V gene has CDR1 GTSNPN and CDR2 SVGIG (reference sequence). The CDR3 loop reads CAWRPNSAENYNEQFF. CDR3 coding DNA: TGTGCCTGGAGACCCAATTCAGCGGAAAACTACAATGAGCAGTTCTTC.

The chain is built from TRBV9 and TRBJ2-3; 7 positions agree with TRBD1. The CDR3 contains 14 residues. Trimming cost V 2 bases and J 5 bases; bases outside gene matches: 5. Germline CDR1 SGDLS, CDR2 YYNGEE. This CDR3 reads CASSVLTGRDTQYF. The CDR3 region has the DNA TGTGCCAGCAGCGTGCTGACAGGGCGAGATACGCAGTATTTT.

V is TRBV4-2 and J is TRBJ1-2; D unclear. Trimming removed 0 bases from V and 4 bases from J, with 6 bases in between. CDR3 length: 13 amino acids. The V gene's germline CDR1 is LGHNA and CDR2 YNFKEQ. The CDR3 nucleotides are TGTGCCAGCAGCCAAGATGACATCTATGGCTACACCTTC. Protein sequence: CASSQDDIYGYTF.

The chain recombines TRBV10-3 with TRBJ2-1; TRBD1 agrees at 8 bases. Germline V CDR1 and CDR2: ENHRY, SYGVKD. J gave up 0 bases and V 10 bases, and 8 bases lay outside the gene matches. This CDR3 region has 15 residues. CDR3 DNA: TGTGCCACCACTAGACAGGGGAACTCCTACAATGAGCAGTTCTTC. Translated, it gives CATTRQGNSYNEQFF.

This chain connects TRBV6-1 to TRBJ2-7, with a weak D call TRBD1 (5 bases). V was shortened by 7 bases and J by 0 bases, with 13 bases between the two germline ends. The CDR3 loop spans 14 amino acids. Germline-derived CDR1 and CDR2 are MNHNS and SASEGT. CDR3 DNA: TGTGCCAGCATTCTACAGGAATCCTCCTACGAGCAGTACTTC. This translates into CASILQESSYEQYF.

CDR3 DNA: TGCGCCAGCAGTGCAGCAAGGGGGGAAGGTCAGCCCCAGCATTTT. This codes for CASSAARGEGQPQHF. V is TRBV10-2 and J is TRBJ1-5, with D maybe TRBD1 (6 bases). This CDR3 has 15 amino acids. Trimming stripped 4 bases from V and 6 bases from J, with 16 bases between. Per germline, CDR1 WSHSY and CDR2 SAAADI.

The chain recombines TRBV5-1 with TRBJ2-1, with 14 positions matching TRBD2. Germline V lookup: CDR1 SGHRS, CDR2 YFSETQ. The length of the CDR3 is 17 residues. V shed 3 bases, J shed 7 bases, and the junction held 9 bases outside the gene matches. This chain's CDR3 is CASSWGLAGALRNEQFF. CDR3 sequence (DNA): TGCGCCAGCAGCTGGGGACTAGCGGGGGCGCTTAGGAATGAGCAGTTCTTC.

The chain uses TRBV10-3 and TRBJ2-5; 11 bases are a match to TRBD2. Per germline, CDR1 ENHRY and CDR2 SYGVKD. The junction had 0 bases not matched to a gene; V was cut back by 2 bases and J by 1 base. This CDR3 has 15 amino acids. Here the CDR3 DNA reads TGTGCCATCAGTGAGGGACTAGCGGGCCAAGAGACCCAGTACTTC. Protein sequence: CAISEGLAGQETQYF.

This clone was recorded a few times. CDR3 DNA: TGTGCCAGCAGCTTGGTTCTGGGACTCGCTGGAAACACCATATATTTT. Translating gives CASSLVLGLAGNTIYF. The rearrangement uses TRBV5-5 and TRBJ1-3; D is possibly TRBD1 (5 bases). Per the germline V gene, CDR1 is SGHKS and CDR2 is YYEKEE (reference sequence). The CDR3 is 16 amino acids. The V end was cut by 0 bases, the J end by 2 bases, with 12 bases between.

Here the CDR3 reads CASSYRAFSGNTIYF. CDR3 sequence (DNA): TGTGCCAGCAGTTACCGGGCGTTCTCTGGAAACACCATATATTTT. The V and J genes are TRBV6-5 and TRBJ1-3; D not certain. The CDR3 is made up of 15 amino acids. The V gene lost 2 bases and the J gene lost 0 bases, with 8 bases spanning the gap. Germline V lookup: CDR1 MNHEY, CDR2 SVGAGI.

The chain couples TRBV10-3 to TRBJ1-2; tentatively, D is TRBD1 (6 bases). Germline V gives CDR1 ENHRY, CDR2 SYGVKD. The germline V and J ends were trimmed by 0 bases and 4 bases, with 12 bases remaining between them. The CDR3 totals 15 residues. The CDR3 region has the DNA TGTGCCATCAGTGAGTCCCAGGGGCTGAGCTATGGCTACACCTTC. Translating it yields CAISESQGLSYGYTF.

This chain links TRBV16 with TRBJ1-5; 10 nucleotides align to TRBD1. The CDR3 runs to 15 residues. Germline values: CDR1 KGHSY, CDR2 FQNENV. The junction had 1 base not matched to a gene; V was cut back by 0 bases and J by 5 bases. The CDR3 nucleotides read TGTGCCAGCAGCCAATCAGGGACAGGGGATCAGCCCCAGCATTTT. Translating it yields CASSQSGTGDQPQHF.

The genes are TRBV11-1 and TRBJ2-5; 10 bases agree with TRBD1. V was clipped by 8 bases and J by 2 bases; unmatched bases: 2. The CDR3 length is 13 residues. The germline gives CDR1 SGHAT, CDR2 FQDESV (reference sequence). CDR3: CASRDRGQETQYF. The CDR3 DNA is TGTGCCAGCCGGGACAGGGGACAAGAGACCCAGTACTTC.

This rearrangement joins TRBV6-1 to TRBJ2-3; 10 nucleotides line up with TRBD1. CDR1 and CDR2 (germline): MNHNS, SASEGT. CDR3 length equals 15 residues. The V and J ends lost 5 bases and 6 bases, in that order; junction bases with no gene match: 8. In nucleotides, the CDR3 is TGTGCCAGCAGTCCGCAGGACAGGGGGATTGATACGCAGTATTTT. Translation: CASSPQDRGIDTQYF.